Shown below are 5 T cell receptor beta chains from a single sample sequenced in a study of blood T cell repertoires in COVID-19. Sequencing used immunoSEQ multiplex PCR; TCRdb keeps in-frame clones, though not all of them. The sample shows approximately 51,000 clones, more than 80% of them seen only once. Sequenced: peripheral blood. Source of these receptors: a man aged 65 to 79 with active COVID-19.

This clone was recorded once. The V gene is TRBV5-1, the J gene TRBJ1-4; D call uncertain. Germline loops: CDR1 SGHRS, CDR2 YFSETQ. Trimming pared 2 bases from V and 7 bases from J, leaving 12 bases between. This CDR3 is built from 14 residues. The CDR3 loop is CASSFFRGGEKLFF. CDR3 sequence (DNA): TGCGCCAGCAGCTTCTTTCGGGGTGGTGAAAAACTGTTTTTT.

This chain connects TRBV2 to TRBJ2-1; the D is unclear. Germline lookup yields CDR1 SNHLY and CDR2 FYNNEI. The CDR3 consists of 12 residues. With 7 bases removed from V and 8 bases from J, the gap between germline ends came to 12 bases. DNA of the CDR3: TGTGCCAGCACGGGTGGGTCCTATGAGCAGTTCTTC. Protein sequence: CASTGGSYEQFF.

This clone was found once. This chain uses TRBV28 with TRBJ1-2; a possible D gene is TRBD1 (6 bases). The germline V and J ends were trimmed by 6 bases and 8 bases, with 22 bases remaining between them. The CDR3 has 15 amino acids. From germline, CDR1 is MDHEN and CDR2 SYDVKM. The CDR3 nucleotides are TGTGCCAGCAGAGCGCCCGGACAGCTCTCGGGGGGCTACACCTTC. Protein sequence: CASRAPGQLSGGYTF.

The chain carries TRBV7-8 and TRBJ1-2; the D gene is possibly TRBD1 (5 bases). The CDR3 contains 16 residues. Germline V lookup: CDR1 SGHVS, CDR2 FQNEAQ. Trimming took off 2 bases at V and 4 bases at J, with 17 bases between the two ends. This chain's CDR3 is CASSLNTGGNRYGYTF. CDR3 DNA sequence: TGTGCCAGCAGCTTAAACACGGGGGGGAATCGCTATGGCTACACCTTC.

V gene TRBV18 combines with J gene TRBJ1-1; D uncertain. The CDR3 loop spans 13 amino acids. V was clipped by 6 bases and J by 5 bases, with 13 bases between them. Germline CDR1 reads KGHSH; CDR2 reads LQKENI. CDR3 nucleotides: TGTGCCAGCTCCCCCGAGGGCAGTACTGAAGCTTTCTTT. Translated, it gives CASSPEGSTEAFF.